Detailed here is one T cell receptor beta chain. Its specificity is unknown. The table came from immunoSEQ multiplex PCR; TCRdb's copy has only in-frame clones and leaves some out. Of around 100,000 clones detected, roughly 78% appear once; the ten largest clones hold approximately 1.9%. The CDR3 contains 12 residues. The germline V and J ends were trimmed by 7 bases and 4 bases, with 10 bases remaining between them. Germline loops: CDR1 SGHNT, CDR2 YYREEE (reference sequence). These data come from a study of fetal regulatory T cell absence and autoimmunity. Study-level findings and limits: Pancreas TCRs were oligoclonally enriched versus cord blood, some clones over 100-fold. TRB gene family usage was broadly similar in cord blood and pancreas.

This receptor was identified in a male donor with IPEX syndrome. The sequenced sample consisted of pancreas tissue. The rearrangement uses TRBV5-4 and TRBJ2-3; D gene ambiguous. In DNA form, the CDR3 reads TGTGCCAGCGGAATAGAAGCAGATACGCAGTATTTT. This gives the protein CASGIEADTQYF.